The 2 T cell receptor beta chains in this list originate from one sample, sequenced in a study of T cells in Graves' hyperthyroidism and ophthalmopathy. Amplification of TCR beta CDR3 regions was performed using RNA transcripts as template. HTBI primers were employed in a first-round RT-PCR of the TCR CDR3. TCRdb reanalysed the multiplex PCR reads using MiXCR and keeps one entry per CDR3 protein. The sample shows a few hundred thousand distinct CDR3 sequences, approximately 17% of them seen only once. Input material: blood. Source of these receptors: a man between 18 and 35 years old with Graves' ophthalmopathy.

This CDR3 is CASSPGTQNTEAFF. CDR3 nucleotides: TGTGCCAGCAGCCCCGGGACACAGAACACTGAAGCTTTCTTT. The chain couples TRBV7-3 to TRBJ1-1; a weak D match, TRBD1 (6 bases). Germline values: CDR1 SGHTA, CDR2 FQGTGA. This CDR3 region has 14 residues. The ends were cut back, 5 bases at V and 1 base at J, with 11 bases in the middle.

The chain is built from TRBV27 and TRBJ2-5; 7 positions match TRBD2. With V trimmed by 6 bases and J by 2 bases, 9 bases remained unmatched. Germline V gene data show CDR1 as MNHEY and CDR2 as SMNVEV (reference sequence). The CDR3 has 15 amino acids. The CDR3 coding sequence is TGTGCCAGCAGCAGACTAGCAGACACACAAGAGACCCAGTACTTC. Translation: CASSRLADTQETQYF.